This T cell receptor beta chain was sequenced in a study of blood T cell repertoires in COVID-19 (dated by TCRdb to about 2020). Notes on the research overall: The collaborator samples originated in the United States, Italy and Spain and spanned the acute and convalescent phases of COVID-19. The material from the prospective study consisted of cDNA or gDNA derived from T cells, B-cell-depleted T cells, or PBMCs. Subjects who had been exposed to COVID-19, were actively infected with it, or had recovered from it provided the deeply sampled blood TCRbeta repertoires that made up the dataset. The repertoires were released in a freely available public database intended as a resource for research on the immune response to SARS-CoV-2. The samples were drawn from the first 160 participants of the ongoing ImmuneRACE study and from 1,254 subjects provided by 6 global collaborators. A de-identified subject ID, COVID-19 status, age in years and sex were almost always included in the sample metadata. Where available, HLA class I and class II types were taken from metadata supplied by the sample provider and were not determined by assay-based typing. The study at large found these results: How much clinical and demographic metadata was included differed by source and by participant, and the metadata was provided uncurated.

Inclusive of the bounding cysteine and phenylalanine, the CDR3 is 15 residues long. Of the read, only the CDR3 DNA is kept; its 45 bases are in frame from base 1. From the germline V gene (reference sequence), CDR1 is LNHDA and CDR2 is SQIVND. The germline V and J ends show losses of 6 bases and 4 bases respectively, and no gene match explains 3 bases of the junction. One collaborating source in Seattle enrolled patients while the patients were actively infected and followed the patients over time throughout the course of disease. Collaborating institutions collected whole blood in K2EDTA tubes following their own protocols. For TCRbeta analysis, collaborators shipped samples as frozen whole blood, isolated PBMCs, or DNA extracted from either of those sample types. To note about this clone: Its specific antigen is unknown. No much larger clone exists at a distance of one base, and base qualities are not known.

The immunoSEQ Assay, a bias-controlled multiplex PCR, was used to amplify TCRbeta CDR3 regions from genomic DNA. The published analysis was carried out like this. The number of nucleated cells in each sample was estimated by amplification of reference gene primers within the assay. To quantify the absolute abundance of each unique TCRbeta CDR3 rearrangement, sequence reads were collapsed and filtered. For each sample, productive Simpson clonality was calculated by taking the square root of Simpson's diversity index across productive rearrangements. TCRdb provides this immuneACCESS table in a form limited to in-frame rearrangements. Some clones are lacking; in checked studies, under half of them reflect an unresolved V gene, and why the rest are absent is not known. Clonal size and the V and J genes are those of that table, whereas D and trimming came from the DNA. The sample includes about 200,000 clones, with about 88% observed a single time. The ten top clones hold about 9.4% of the sample.

Sequencing was performed on peripheral blood. The receptor's source is a woman in her 50s with COVID-19, enrolled during active disease. The receptor chain draws on TRBV19 and TRBJ2-2, and TRBD2 matches 12 of the central bases. The nucleotide sequence reads TGTGCCAGTAGCCTACTAGCGGGGGGCACCGGGGAGCTGTTTTTT. Translated, this is CASSLLAGGTGELFF.